Here is one T cell receptor (beta chain) with its context. Its specificity is not known. Samples came from axillary lymph nodes draining the breast cancer. CDR3 length: 12 residues. The germline V and J ends were trimmed by 0 bases and 6 bases, with 2 bases remaining between them. The germline gives CDR1 KGHSH, CDR2 LQKENI. From the multiplex PCR reads, TCRdb called clonotypes with MiXCR, one entry per CDR3 protein. The profile shows about 140,000 distinct CDR3 sequences, 20% to 25% of them singletons. The data belong to a study of breast tumors, draining lymph nodes, adjacent tissues. Notes on the study in general: Compared with basal-like, luminal-like tumors shared significantly more repertoire with nontumor tissue.

This receptor was taken from a female donor with breast cancer. Some clones in this sample may be carry-over from other donors' samples. The rearrangement links TRBV18 to TRBJ2-2; no reliable D call. Specimen: axillary lymph node tissue. Here the CDR3 DNA reads TGTGCCAGCTCACCACCATCCGGGGAGCTGTTTTTT. This gives the protein CASSPPSGELFF.